This TCR beta chain was captured in a study of blood T cells in healthy people across ages. Points on this clonotype: Its antigen is currently unknown.

Combining a sample-barcoded 5' primer with a J-beta primer mix, a second PCR ran for about 7 to 12 cycles. TCRdb redid the calling of the 5' RACE reads with MiXCR, one entry per CDR3 protein. The repertoire has roughly 1,300,000 distinct CDR3 sequences, 45% to 70% of them found once; the top ten carry over 6.5%. Study-level findings and limits: The recorded TCR beta diversity per million T cells decreased in a roughly linear manner with age. In long-lived donors, naive CD4+ cell counts and diversity exceeded those of aged donors. Because donor CMV status was unknown, expanded clonotype changes were possibly confounded.

Donors each provided around 10 milliliters of peripheral blood. The germline V gene encodes CDR1 SQVTM and CDR2 ANQGSEA. The V gene lost 2 bases and the J gene lost 8 bases, with 10 bases spanning the gap. The CDR3 covers 12 residues. Sequenced material: blood. This clonotype was obtained from a man in his late teens or twenties in good health. This chain connects TRBV29-1 to TRBJ2-1, with D uncertain. CDR3: CSVEQSRDEQFF. Written as DNA, the CDR3 is TGCAGCGTTGAACAATCTAGGGATGAGCAGTTCTTC.